A single sample is the source of the 7 T cell receptor beta chains below, sequenced in a study of monozygotic twins with inflammatory bowel disease. TCRdb reanalyzed the 5' RACE reads, giving one entry per CDR3 protein sequence and no DNA. Its table lists around 47,000 distinct CDR3 sequences. The material sequenced was blood. The receptors derive from a human donor with ulcerative colitis or Crohn's disease, or a healthy co-twin of an affected twin (not recorded which).

V usage is TRBV20-1 and J usage is TRBJ1-2; TCRdb picks TRBD1, but there is no DNA to check that call. CDR1 and CDR2 from the germline V gene are DFQATT and SNEGSKA (reference sequence). This CDR3 is built from 14 residues. This CDR3 is CSAVTGGGNYGYTF.

The chain recombines TRBV12-3 or TRBV12-4 with TRBJ2-2; TCRdb's D call of TRBD1 is untestable without DNA. The CDR3 has 15 amino acids. This chain's CDR3 is CASRAGTVGTGELFF.

The CDR3 spells CASSLASGTSGAHEQFF. The chain is built from TRBV5-5 and TRBJ2-1; TCRdb returns TRBD2, unconfirmable since there is no DNA. Looked up from germline, CDR1 is SGHKS and CDR2 is YYEKEE (reference sequence). The CDR3 loop spans 17 amino acids.

V and J are TRBV11-3 and TRBJ1-5; TCRdb calls TRBD1, which cannot be checked without DNA. The germline gives CDR1 SGHNT, CDR2 YENEEA. This CDR3 comprises 18 residues. CDR3: CASSLNPNRGMTNQPQHF.

The CDR3 is CASSRRQGARDTQYF. The chain combines TRBV7-3 with TRBJ2-3; with no DNA, the TCRdb D assignment of TRBD1 cannot be verified. The germline V gene encodes CDR1 SGHTA and CDR2 FQGTGA. CDR3 length: 15 amino acids.

The chain recombines TRBV5-6 with TRBJ2-4. Germline V gives CDR1 SGHDT, CDR2 YYEEEE. The CDR3 is 15 residues long. The CDR3 here is CASSLGVVAKNIQYF.

This chain uses TRBV5-1 with TRBJ2-5; TCRdb's D call of TRBD2 is untestable without DNA. The germline CDR1 and CDR2 sequences are SGHRS and YFSETQ. The CDR3 loop spans 13 amino acids. CDR3 sequence reads: CASRGLAEETQYF.